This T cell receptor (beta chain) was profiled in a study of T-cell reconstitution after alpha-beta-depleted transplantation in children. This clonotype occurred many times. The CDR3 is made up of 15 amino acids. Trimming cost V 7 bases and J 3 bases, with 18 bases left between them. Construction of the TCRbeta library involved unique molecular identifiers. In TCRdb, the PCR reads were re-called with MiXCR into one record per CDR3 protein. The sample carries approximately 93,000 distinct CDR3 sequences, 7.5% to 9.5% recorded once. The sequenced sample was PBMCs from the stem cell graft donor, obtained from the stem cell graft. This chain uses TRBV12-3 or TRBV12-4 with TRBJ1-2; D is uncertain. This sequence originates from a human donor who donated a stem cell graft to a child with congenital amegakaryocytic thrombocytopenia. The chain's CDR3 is CASTLRGYKDYGYTF. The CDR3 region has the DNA TGTGCCAGCACGCTTCGAGGGTATAAGGACTATGGCTACACCTTC.